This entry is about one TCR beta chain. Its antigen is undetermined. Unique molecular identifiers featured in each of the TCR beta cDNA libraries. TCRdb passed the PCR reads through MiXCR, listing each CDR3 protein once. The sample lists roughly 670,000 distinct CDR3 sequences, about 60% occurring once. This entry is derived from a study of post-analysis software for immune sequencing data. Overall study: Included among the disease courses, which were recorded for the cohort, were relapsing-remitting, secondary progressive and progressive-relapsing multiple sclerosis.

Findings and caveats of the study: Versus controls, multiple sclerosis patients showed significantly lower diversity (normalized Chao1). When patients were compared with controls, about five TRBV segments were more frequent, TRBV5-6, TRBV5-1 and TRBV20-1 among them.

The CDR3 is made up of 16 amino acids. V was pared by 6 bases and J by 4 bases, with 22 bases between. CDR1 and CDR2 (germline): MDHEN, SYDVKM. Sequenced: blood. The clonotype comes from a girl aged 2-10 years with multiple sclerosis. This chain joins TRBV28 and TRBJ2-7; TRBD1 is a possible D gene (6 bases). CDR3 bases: TGTGCCAGCAGCCACCGTCACCCGACAGGCGAGTACGAGCAGTACTTC. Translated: CASSHRHPTGEYEQYF.